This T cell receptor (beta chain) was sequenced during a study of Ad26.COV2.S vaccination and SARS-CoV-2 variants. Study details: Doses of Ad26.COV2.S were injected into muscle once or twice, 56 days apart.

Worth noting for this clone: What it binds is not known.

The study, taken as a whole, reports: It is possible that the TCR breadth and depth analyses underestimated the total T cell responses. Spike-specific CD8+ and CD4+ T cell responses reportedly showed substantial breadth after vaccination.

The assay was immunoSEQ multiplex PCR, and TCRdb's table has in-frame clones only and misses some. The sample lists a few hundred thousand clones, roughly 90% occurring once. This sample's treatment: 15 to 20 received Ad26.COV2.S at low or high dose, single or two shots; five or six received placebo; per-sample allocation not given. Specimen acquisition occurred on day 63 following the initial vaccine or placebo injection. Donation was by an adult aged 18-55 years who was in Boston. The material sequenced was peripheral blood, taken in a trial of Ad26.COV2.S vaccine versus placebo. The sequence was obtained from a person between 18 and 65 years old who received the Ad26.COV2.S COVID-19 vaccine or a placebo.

The CDR3 DNA reads TGTGCCAGCAAAAGTTGGACAGGGGATAGTTCGCAGCTGTTTTTT. This codes for CASKSWTGDSSQLFF. The rearrangement joins TRBV2 to TRBJ2-2; the match to TRBD1 covers 9 bases. Trimming cost V 7 bases and J 12 bases; bases outside gene matches: 15. This CDR3 region has 15 residues. Looked up from germline, CDR1 is SNHLY and CDR2 is FYNNEI.